The 22 T cell receptor beta chains in this list originate from one sample, sequenced in a study of response to subunit inactivated influenza vaccine. TCRdb ran MiXCR on the RT-PCR reads and lists one entry per CDR3 protein. Among about 570,000 distinct CDR3 sequences listed, 10% to 12% were seen once. The same data also contributed to another study, on T cells expressing NK-cell markers. That study reports: UMIs were included in TCR beta cDNA generated by 5'RACE template switching.

The sample consisted of PBMCs from blood, taken on the day of vaccination. These receptors all stem from a man aged 50-59 years who received an inactivated influenza vaccine.

This clonotype was picked up many times. The rearrangement joins TRBV15 to TRBJ2-1, with D perhaps TRBD2 (7 bases). This CDR3 comprises 17 residues. CDR1 is LNHNV, CDR2 YYDKDF, per germline (reference sequence). The ends were cut back, 0 bases at V and 4 bases at J, with 16 bases in the middle. The CDR3 loop is CATSRDLRGLLYNEQFF. CDR3 nucleotide sequence: TGTGCCACCAGCAGAGATCTGCGGGGGCTACTTTACAATGAGCAGTTCTTC.

The chain joins TRBV2 to TRBJ2-7; D uncertain. This CDR3 is 12 amino acids long. The V end was cut by 8 bases, the J end by 4 bases, with 12 bases between. Germline V gives CDR1 SNHLY, CDR2 FYNNEI. This CDR3 reads CASAYHSYEQYF. In nucleotides, the CDR3 is TGTGCCAGCGCGTACCACTCGTACGAGCAGTACTTC.

The chain joins TRBV5-1 to TRBJ2-1; D is uncertain. Trimming shortened V by 4 bases and J by 7 bases, and 12 bases separated the two germline ends. The CDR3 totals 13 residues. The germline V gene has CDR1 SGHRS and CDR2 YFSETQ. This CDR3 is CASSRISGNEQFF. The DNA for the CDR3 is TGCGCCAGCAGCCGGATCTCGGGTAATGAGCAGTTCTTC.

This clonotype was detected only a few times. This sequence joins TRBV4-3 and TRBJ2-3; D gene uncertain. The ends were cut back, 4 bases at V and 2 bases at J, with 10 bases in the middle. Germline V gene data show CDR1 as LGHNA and CDR2 as YSLEER. The CDR3 length is 14 residues. The CDR3 loop reads CASSLRKTTDTQYF. The CDR3 nucleotides are TGCGCCAGCAGCCTCCGCAAAACCACAGATACGCAGTATTTT.

This clonotype was seen a few times. The CDR3 DNA follows: TGTGCCAGCAGCTTAGTTGACCTCGGTGAGCAGTTCTTC. This sequence encodes CASSLVDLGEQFF. V gene TRBV7-2 combines with J gene TRBJ2-1, with D hard to call. Germline V CDR1 and CDR2: SGHTA, FQGNSA. V was cut by 1 base and J by 9 bases, with 10 bases left in between. The CDR3 consists of 13 residues. The whole variable domain, filled in from reference TRBV7-2 and TRBJ2-1, reads GAGVSQSPSNKVTEKGKDVELRCDPISGHTALYWYRQSLGQGLEFLIYFQGNSAPDKSGLPSDRFSAERTGGSVSTLTIQRTQQEDSAVYLCASSLVDLGEQFFGPGTRLTVL.

This clonotype was detected a few times. Written as DNA, the CDR3 is TGCGCCAGCAGTCCCGTATCGGACTACACCGGGGAGCTGTTTTTT. This sequence encodes CASSPVSDYTGELFF. The chain employs TRBV23-1 and TRBJ2-2, with a possible D match to TRBD2 (5 bases). TRBV23-1 is placed among ORFs of uncertain function. The CDR3 covers 15 residues. V was cut by 4 bases and J by 3 bases, with 12 bases left in between.

The V gene is TRBV10-3, the J gene TRBJ2-3, with 8 bases fitting TRBD1. Germline lookup yields CDR1 ENHRY and CDR2 SYGVKD. The V gene end was trimmed by 8 bases and the J gene end by 3 bases; junction bases not matched to a gene: 7. The CDR3 loop spans 14 amino acids. The CDR3 reads CAILPDRGTDTQYF. As DNA, the CDR3 is TGTGCCATCCTCCCAGACAGGGGTACAGATACGCAGTATTTT.

The rearrangement uses TRBV7-2 and TRBJ1-5; D call uncertain. This CDR3 spans 15 amino acids. Trimming removed 0 bases from V and 2 bases from J, with 8 bases in between. Germline V gene sequence: CDR1 SGHTA, CDR2 FQGNSA. The CDR3 here is CASSLASSGNQPQHF. As DNA, the CDR3 is TGTGCCAGCAGCTTAGCCTCGTCGGGCAATCAGCCCCAGCATTTT. Variable domain in full (rest from reference TRBV7-2 and TRBJ1-5): GAGVSQSPSNKVTEKGKDVELRCDPISGHTALYWYRQSLGQGLEFLIYFQGNSAPDKSGLPSDRFSAERTGGSVSTLTIQRTQQEDSAVYLCASSLASSGNQPQHFGDGTRLSIL.

This clonotype was found a few times. The V gene is TRBV19, the J gene TRBJ2-7; 8 bases map to TRBD1. V was pared by 7 bases and J by 5 bases, with 10 bases of the junction left unmatched. The CDR3 runs 14 residues. CDR1 and CDR2 (germline): LNHDA, SQIVND (reference sequence). CDR3 residues: CASKDRGDSDEQYF. CDR3 DNA: TGTGCCAGTAAAGACAGGGGAGACTCGGACGAGCAGTACTTC.

The rearrangement uses TRBV6-5 and TRBJ2-7; 9 nucleotides line up with TRBD1. Germline CDR1 is MNHEY and CDR2 is SVGAGI. The V segment lost 0 bases and the J segment 0 bases; nucleotides outside the gene matches: 3. This CDR3 is 16 amino acids long. For the CDR3, the DNA is TGTGCCAGCAGTTACTCGGGGGACAGGGCCTCCTACGAGCAGTACTTC. Residues: CASSYSGDRASYEQYF.

V usage is TRBV4-2 and J usage is TRBJ2-5; the match to TRBD2 covers 7 bases. This CDR3 spans 16 amino acids. V lost 1 base and J lost 4; bases outside the gene matches: 9. Germline V gene data show CDR1 as LGHNA and CDR2 as YNFKEQ. Here the CDR3 reads CASSQVARGEGETQYF. The CDR3 DNA reads as TGTGCCAGCAGCCAAGTAGCCAGAGGGGAGGGAGAGACCCAGTACTTC.

The rearrangement links TRBV18 to TRBJ2-1, with 11 bases identical to TRBD2. V dropped 3 bases and J dropped 0; count of bases not matched to a gene: 10. CDR3 length: 19 amino acids. The germline V gene encodes CDR1 KGHSH and CDR2 LQKENI. The CDR3 region has the DNA TGTGCCAGCTCACCTCGGGCTAGCGGGGGGCCCGTCTCCTACAATGAGCAGTTCTTC. It yields the protein CASSPRASGGPVSYNEQFF.

The chain carries TRBV14 and TRBJ2-2, with a weak D call TRBD2 (5 bases). This CDR3 comprises 17 residues. CDR1 and CDR2 (germline): SGHDN, FVKESK. Trimming stripped 1 base from V and 3 bases from J, with 15 bases between. CDR3 bases: TGTGCCAGCAGCCAAGGTCTATCGACGGACTACACCGGGGAGCTGTTTTTT. Translating it yields CASSQGLSTDYTGELFF.

The rearrangement joins TRBV29-1 to TRBJ2-2; 11 nucleotides align to TRBD2. The CDR3 totals 14 residues. Germline lookup yields CDR1 SQVTM and CDR2 ANQGSEA. The junction had 6 bases not matched to a gene; V was cut back by 6 bases and J by 6 bases. The CDR3 is CSVIAGGASGELFF. CDR3 sequence (DNA): TGCAGCGTAATAGCGGGGGGGGCCTCCGGGGAGCTGTTTTTT.

This clonotype was recorded a few times. The genes are TRBV5-6 and TRBJ1-1; D gene unclear. The CDR3 loop spans 15 amino acids. Trimming removed 7 bases from V and 0 bases from J, with 16 bases in between. Germline loops: CDR1 SGHDT, CDR2 YYEEEE. This CDR3 reads CASAPAGGMNTEAFF. In DNA, the CDR3 is TGTGCCAGCGCCCCCGCAGGCGGAATGAACACTGAAGCTTTCTTT.

The chain carries TRBV20-1 and TRBJ2-3; 12 bases fit TRBD2. The CDR3 length is 15 residues. Germline V gene sequence: CDR1 DFQATT, CDR2 SNEGSKA (reference sequence). V shed 5 bases, J shed 1 base, and the junction held 4 bases outside the gene matches. DNA for the CDR3: TGCAGTGCTGACGGACTAGCGGGGCGCACAGATACGCAGTATTTT. Encoded protein: CSADGLAGRTDTQYF.

The genes are TRBV5-1 and TRBJ2-7, with 8 positions matching TRBD1. Germline V gives CDR1 SGHRS, CDR2 YFSETQ. V gave up 5 bases and J gave up 2 bases; unmatched junction bases: 9. This CDR3 has 15 residues. As DNA, the CDR3 is TGCGCCAGCAGACCTGGGACAGGACAAACCTACGAGCAGTACTTC. Translated: CASRPGTGQTYEQYF.

The chain joins TRBV20-1 to TRBJ2-1; tentatively, D is TRBD1 or TRBD2 (5 bases each). This CDR3 is 11 amino acids long. V was clipped by 5 bases and J by 13 bases, with 15 bases between them. CDR1 and CDR2 (germline): DFQATT, SNEGSKA (reference sequence). The CDR3 region has the DNA TGCAGTGCTGAGGGGCCTAGCAGACAGTTCTTC. As protein: CSAEGPSRQFF.

This clonotype turned up a few times. This chain uses TRBV24-1 with TRBJ2-6; D is perhaps TRBD1 (6 bases). Trimming shortened V by 5 bases and J by 0 bases, and 10 bases separated the two germline ends. Germline assignment: CDR1 KGHDR and CDR2 SFDVKD. There are 16 residues in the CDR3. The CDR3 DNA is TGTGCCACCAGTGCAGAGACAGGCTCTGGGGCCAACGTCCTGACTTTC. It codes for CATSAETGSGANVLTF.

This clonotype was detected only a few times. This sequence joins TRBV10-3 and TRBJ2-1; TRBD1 is a possible D gene (5 bases). The V and J ends lost 8 bases and 15 bases respectively, with 14 bases between them. Germline assignment: CDR1 ENHRY and CDR2 SYGVKD. The CDR3 runs 10 residues. DNA for the CDR3: TGTGCCATCGCTGAAGCCAGGGCGTTCTTC. Its translation is CAIAEARAFF.

This clonotype was seen a handful of times. The chain uses TRBV30 and TRBJ2-5, with D possibly matching TRBD1 (5 bases). The CDR3 loop spans 12 amino acids. Germline loops: CDR1 GTSNPN, CDR2 SVGIG (reference sequence). V was shortened by 1 base and J by 3 bases, with 6 bases between the two germline ends. CDR3 in DNA: TGTGCCTGGAGTGGGGGCAAAGAGACCCAGTACTTC. Residues: CAWSGGKETQYF.

The genes are TRBV29-1 and TRBJ2-1; weak D call: TRBD2 (6 bases). V was shortened by 5 bases and J by 7 bases, with 15 bases between the two germline ends. This CDR3 has 13 amino acids. The germline V gene encodes CDR1 SQVTM and CDR2 ANQGSEA. The CDR3 loop reads CSVSTPSGNEQFF. The CDR3, as DNA: TGCAGCGTTTCGACACCCAGCGGGAATGAGCAGTTCTTC.